The rows below give T cell receptor beta chains drawn from one sample of a study of CD8 T cells in ankylosing spondylitis. From the 5' RACE reads, TCRdb called clonotypes with MiXCR, one entry per CDR3 protein. The table has around 40,000 distinct CDR3 sequences, around 2.9% seen once; the top ten hold roughly 4.4%. The specimen was blood, either unsorted or a sorted T cell fraction (not recorded which). These receptors all come from a male donor with ankylosing spondylitis or in good health (not recorded which). Each CDR3 is given with its conserved first and last residue. The D gene is left open where the match is weak. Clone size is given for some rows only: seen once, a few or many times, or a class if the clone is expanded.

>many|TRBD2|TRBV9|TRBJ2-1
CASSSGLAAYNEQFF
TGTGCCAGCAGCTCCGGACTAGCGGCCTACAATGAGCAGTTCTTC
>many|-|TRBV9|TRBJ1-4
CASSVAGDNEKLFF
TGTGCCAGCAGCGTAGCAGGGGATAATGAAAAACTGTTTTTT
>many|-|TRBV9|TRBJ2-5
CASSGGIFLETQYF
TGTGCCAGCAGCGGGGGGATCTTTCTAGAGACCCAGTACTTC
>few|TRBD1|TRBV9|TRBJ2-5
CASSLQGGLGETQYF
TGTGCCAGCAGCTTACAGGGGGGCTTGGGAGAGACCCAGTACTTC
>many|TRBD1|TRBV9|TRBJ1-2
CASSAAGTGLTYGYTF
TGTGCCAGCAGCGCGGCTGGGACAGGATTGACCTATGGCTACACCTTC
>many|-|TRBV9|TRBJ1-5
CASSASGSLRGPQHF
TGTGCCAGCAGCGCCTCGGGTTCCCTCCGGGGGCCCCAGCATTTT
>many|-|TRBV9|TRBJ2-3
CASSPRSEPDTQYF
TGTGCCAGCAGCCCTCGTTCGGAGCCGGATACGCAGTATTTT
>many|TRBD1|TRBV9|TRBJ1-2
CASSVTGEHGYTF
TGTGCCAGCAGCGTTACAGGGGAACACGGCTACACCTTC
>many|-|TRBV9|TRBJ2-4
CASSVAATAKNIQYF
TGTGCCAGCAGCGTAGCCGCGACCGCCAAAAACATTCAGTACTTC
>many|TRBD1|TRBV9|TRBJ1-5
CASSEGTGTGGGYQPQHF
TGTGCCAGCAGCGAGGGTACGGGGACAGGTGGAGGTTATCAGCCCCAGCATTTT
>many|-|TRBV20-1|TRBJ2-2
CSAVRVAGELFF
TGCAGTGCTGTAAGGGTGGCCGGGGAGCTGTTTTTT
>few|-|TRBV9|TRBJ1-2
CASSPSRGGLGYGYTF
TGTGCCAGCAGCCCGAGTAGGGGGGGCTTGGGCTATGGCTACACCTTC
>few|-|TRBV9|TRBJ2-6
CASSVEDSGAGANVLTF
TGTGCCAGCAGCGTAGAGGATTCCGGGGCTGGGGCCAACGTCCTGACTTTC
>many|-|TRBV9|TRBJ2-2
CASSVEGELFF
TGTGCCAGCAGCGTAGAGGGGGAGCTGTTTTTT
>many|-|TRBV9|TRBJ1-1
CASSVGGSRGNTEAFF
TGTGCCAGCAGCGTAGGAGGCTCGAGAGGGAACACTGAAGCTTTCTTT
>-|-|TRBV9|TRBJ2-2
CASSVATRTNTGELFF
TGTGCCAGCAGCGTAGCGACTAGGACGAACACCGGGGAGCTGTTTTTT
>many|-|TRBV9|TRBJ2-3
CASSVKDTQYF
TGTGCCAGCAGCGTAAAAGATACGCAGTATTTT
>many|-|TRBV9|TRBJ2-5
CASSVAGWGQETQYF
TGTGCCAGCAGCGTCGCCGGGTGGGGACAAGAGACCCAGTACTTC
>many|-|TRBV9|TRBJ2-5
CASSVAPRGETQYF
TGTGCCAGCAGCGTAGCTCCCAGGGGTGAGACCCAGTACTTC
>many|-|TRBV9|TRBJ2-7
CASSVFEASSSYEQYF
TGTGCCAGCAGCGTATTTGAGGCCTCGAGCTCCTACGAGCAGTACTTC
>many|TRBD2|TRBV9|TRBJ2-1
CASSVASGNYNEQFF
TGTGCCAGCAGCGTAGCTAGCGGTAATTACAATGAGCAGTTCTTC
>many|TRBD1|TRBV9|TRBJ2-2
CASSVEGATGELFF
TGTGCCAGCAGCGTAGAGGGGGCAACCGGGGAGCTGTTTTTT
>-|-|TRBV9|TRBJ2-7
CASSVGIARLPYEQYF
TGTGCCAGCAGCGTAGGGATAGCCAGGTTACCCTACGAGCAGTACTTC
>many|TRBD1|TRBV9|TRBJ2-5
CASSVASGQPEYF
TGTGCCAGCAGCGTAGCTTCGGGACAGCCCGAGTACTTC
>many|-|TRBV9|TRBJ2-5
CASSGRDQETQYF
TGTGCCAGCAGCGGAAGGGACCAAGAGACCCAGTACTTC
>many|TRBD1|TRBV9|TRBJ2-7
CASSGTGFGEQYF
TGTGCCAGCAGCGGGACAGGGTTCGGCGAGCAGTACTTC
>many|-|TRBV9|TRBJ2-7
CASSPPPGESYEQYF
TGTGCCAGCAGCCCACCTCCGGGGGAGTCTTACGAGCAGTACTTC
>many|TRBD2|TRBV9|TRBJ2-1
CASSPSAGGYNEQFF
TGTGCCAGCAGCCCTTCAGCGGGAGGCTACAATGAGCAGTTCTTC
>-|TRBD2|TRBV9|TRBJ2-1
CASSVAGGTSLPEQFF
TGTGCCAGCAGCGTAGCGGGGGGGACTAGTCTCCCTGAGCAGTTCTTC
>many|-|TRBV9|TRBJ1-2
CASSLQTSANYGYTF
TGTGCCAGCAGCCTGCAGACATCAGCTAACTATGGCTACACCTTC
>many|TRBD2|TRBV9|TRBJ2-1
CASSVKGGLAGSSYNEQFF
TGTGCCAGCAGCGTAAAGGGGGGACTAGCGGGTAGCTCCTACAATGAGCAGTTCTTC
>many|-|TRBV9|TRBJ2-1
CASSVEGLNNEQFF
TGTGCCAGCAGCGTAGAGGGACTGAACAATGAGCAGTTCTTC
>many|-|TRBV9|TRBJ2-3
CASSVGGGSGRKPDTQYF
TGTGCCAGCAGCGTAGGAGGGGGTAGCGGTCGAAAACCAGATACGCAGTATTTT
>many|TRBD2|TRBV9|TRBJ2-1
CASAGLASYNEQFF
TGTGCCAGCGCGGGACTAGCTTCCTACAATGAGCAGTTCTTC
>many|-|TRBV9|TRBJ2-3
CASSPPSLTDTQYF
TGTGCCAGCAGCCCTCCTTCTCTTACAGATACGCAGTATTTT
>few|TRBD1|TRBV9|TRBJ2-1
CASSPPRGTGDPEQFF
TGTGCCAGCAGCCCCCCTCGGGGGACAGGGGACCCTGAGCAGTTCTTC
>many|TRBD1|TRBV9|TRBJ2-2
CASSGSPSGTGGYTGELFF
TGTGCCAGCAGCGGATCGCCCTCCGGGACAGGGGGTTACACCGGGGAGCTGTTTTTT
>-|-|TRBV9|TRBJ1-3
CASSVGLSSSGNTIYF
TGTGCCAGCAGCGTAGGGCTCAGTAGCTCTGGAAACACCATATATTTT
>many|TRBD1|TRBV9|TRBJ2-1
CASSVGQGAGNEQFF
TGTGCCAGCAGCGTAGGACAGGGGGCGGGGAATGAGCAGTTCTTC
>many|-|TRBV12-2|TRBJ2-2
CASRPRLHTPFTNTGELFF
TGTGCAAGTCGCCCAAGGTTGCACACGCCTTTCACGAACACCGGGGAGCTGTTTTTT
>many|TRBD1|TRBV9|TRBJ1-2
CASSAGQSNYGYTF
TGTGCCAGCAGCGCGGGACAGAGTAACTATGGCTACACCTTC
>many|-|TRBV9|TRBJ2-6
CASSVGPASGANVLTF
TGTGCCAGCAGCGTAGGCCCGGCCTCTGGGGCCAACGTCCTGACTTTC
>many|TRBD2|TRBV9|TRBJ2-1
CASSVDGRLAGRSYNEQFF
TGTGCCAGCAGCGTAGACGGGCGACTAGCGGGACGATCCTACAATGAGCAGTTCTTC
>many|-|TRBV9|TRBJ2-5
CASSVGQNQETQYF
TGTGCCAGCAGCGTTGGGCAGAACCAAGAGACCCAGTACTTC
>many|-|TRBV9|TRBJ1-3
CASSGPTYSGNTIYF
TGTGCCAGCAGCGGGCCCACCTACTCTGGAAACACCATATATTTT
>many|-|TRBV9|TRBJ2-3
CASSVVPGRLSTDTQYF
TGTGCCAGCAGCGTAGTTCCGGGTCGATTAAGCACAGATACGCAGTATTTT
>many|TRBD2|TRBV9|TRBJ2-1
CASSVSPSGNEQFF
TGTGCCAGCAGCGTATCTCCTAGCGGCAATGAGCAGTTCTTC
>many|-|TRBV9|TRBJ1-2
CASSATGGGENYGYTF
TGTGCCAGCAGCGCGACGGGAGGGGGAGAGAACTATGGCTACACCTTC
>many|-|TRBV9|TRBJ2-5
CASSVAEGSWETQYF
TGTGCCAGCAGCGTAGCGGAGGGATCGTGGGAGACCCAGTACTTC
>many|-|TRBV9|TRBJ2-2
CASSVVADFTGELFF
TGTGCCAGCAGCGTAGTGGCAGACTTCACCGGGGAGCTGTTTTTT
>-|-|TRBV9|TRBJ2-6
CASRSSSGANVLTF
TGTGCCAGCAGGTCGAGCTCTGGGGCCAACGTCCTGACTTTC
>many|TRBD2|TRBV9|TRBJ2-5
CASSVETSGGTQYF
TGTGCCAGCAGCGTAGAGACTAGCGGTGGGACCCAGTACTTC
>many|TRBD2|TRBV9|TRBJ2-1
CASSVAGLAPIF
TGTGCCAGCAGCGTAGCCGGACTAGCGCCTATCTTC